This T cell receptor beta chain was captured in a study of blood T cell repertoires in COVID-19 (dated by TCRdb to the early 2020s). Notes on the research overall: Samples covering the acute and convalescent phases of COVID-19 were provided by collaborators in the United States, Italy and Spain. The prospective study material was composed of cDNA or gDNA derived from T cells, B-cell-depleted T cells, or PBMCs. The dataset comprised deeply sampled blood TCRbeta repertoires from subjects exposed to, actively infected with, or recovered from COVID-19. The repertoires were released in a freely available public database intended as a resource for research on the immune response to SARS-CoV-2. The samples were drawn from the first 160 participants of the ongoing ImmuneRACE study and from 950 to 1,500 subjects provided by 6 global collaborators. The sample metadata nearly always contained a de-identified subject ID, COVID-19 status, age in years and sex. Where available, HLA class I and class II types were obtained from metadata supplied by the sample provider rather than from assay-based typing.

Comments on this clone: Its cognate antigen has yet to be identified. The record has no base qualities; no much larger clone is one base away.

Overall results and qualifications from the work: The amount of clinical and demographic metadata varied by source and participant and was provided uncurated.

In Seattle, one collaborating source enrolled patients while the infection was active and tracked those patients longitudinally over the course of disease. Collaborating institutions collected whole blood in K2EDTA tubes following their own protocols. For TCRbeta analysis, collaborators shipped samples as frozen whole blood, isolated PBMCs, or DNA extracted from either of those sample types. TCRbeta CDR3 regions were amplified from genomic DNA using the immunoSEQ Assay, a bias-controlled multiplex PCR. The paper's data handling went like this. The number of nucleated cells in each sample was estimated by amplification of reference gene primers within the assay. To quantify the absolute abundance of each unique TCRbeta CDR3 rearrangement, sequence reads were collapsed and filtered. Productive Simpson clonality was computed per sample as the square root of Simpson's diversity index over productive rearrangements. Drawn from immuneACCESS, this table holds only the in-frame rearrangements with V and J called that TCRdb kept. Clones are partly lost; checked studies trace under half to an unresolved V gene and leave the rest unexplained. The D gene and trimming were derived from the DNA, and the V and J assignments and clone size from that table. The sample data list some 400,000 clones, and about 89% of these were observed just once. The ten largest clones add up to about 2.3% of the sample.

V loses 4 bases, J loses 2 bases, and the germline ends lie 24 bases apart. CDR1 LGHNA and CDR2 YNFKEQ are derived from the germline V gene. The CDR3, cysteine through phenylalanine, is 18 amino acids long. Only the CDR3 portion is preserved as DNA: 54 bases, with reading frame beginning at the first base. This clonotype was sampled from an older woman with COVID-19, enrolled during active disease. The sequenced sample was peripheral blood. The chain was built from TRBV4-2 and TRBJ2-7, with TRBD1 as a weak D call on 7 bases. The CDR3 protein: CASSRTSVGGGEAYEQYF. The DNA sequence is TGTGCCAGCAGCCGAACCTCAGTTGGAGGGGGCGAAGCCTACGAGCAGTACTTC.